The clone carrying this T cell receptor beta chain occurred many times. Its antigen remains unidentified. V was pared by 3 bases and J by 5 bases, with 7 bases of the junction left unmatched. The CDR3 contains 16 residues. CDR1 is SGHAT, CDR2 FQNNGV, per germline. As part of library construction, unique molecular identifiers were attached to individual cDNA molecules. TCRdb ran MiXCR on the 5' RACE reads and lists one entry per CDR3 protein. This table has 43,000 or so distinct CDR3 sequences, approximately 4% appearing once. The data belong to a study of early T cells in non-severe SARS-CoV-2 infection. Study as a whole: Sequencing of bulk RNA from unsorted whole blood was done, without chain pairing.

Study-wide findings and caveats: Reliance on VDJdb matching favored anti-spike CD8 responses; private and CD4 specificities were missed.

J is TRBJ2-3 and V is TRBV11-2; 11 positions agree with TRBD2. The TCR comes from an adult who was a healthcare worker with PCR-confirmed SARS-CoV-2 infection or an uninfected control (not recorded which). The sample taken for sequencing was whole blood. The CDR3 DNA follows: TGTGCCAGCAGCTTGTTTAGCGGGGGGGCCGGAGATACGCAGTATTTT. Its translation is CASSLFSGGAGDTQYF.